This is a list of T cell receptor beta chains from one sample in a study of PD-L1 blockade in urothelial cancer. Data came from immunoSEQ multiplex PCR; TCRdb stores just in-frame clones and leaves some out. The sample contains under 130,000 clones, roughly 88% of which appear only once. This material consisted of PBMCs, taken around atezolizumab (anti-PD-L1) treatment. Receptors were obtained from a man in his forties or fifties with urothelial cancer. Each CDR3 is given with its conserved first and last residue. The order of the fields is V gene, CDR3 protein.

v_call: TRBV16
cdr3_aa: CASSQGGLALEELFF

v_call: TRBV4-1
cdr3_aa: CASSQERQGMQPQHF

v_call: TRBV30
cdr3_aa: CAWSWDMAYGYTF

v_call: TRBV9
cdr3_aa: CASSVRGSSYNSPLHF

v_call: TRBV6-1
cdr3_aa: CASSPRDTQYF

v_call: TRBV9
cdr3_aa: CASSVGAQGQAETQYF

v_call: TRBV10-3
cdr3_aa: CAIRMTGGAYEQYF

v_call: TRBV6-1
cdr3_aa: CASSEGFYSYEQYF

v_call: TRBV30
cdr3_aa: CAWDDRVGPYF

v_call: TRBV5-1
cdr3_aa: CASSLNPGQGYEQYF

v_call: TRBV21-1
cdr3_aa: CASSKGGGCYSPLHF

v_call: TRBV19
cdr3_aa: CASSMNRGTYEQYF

v_call: TRBV5-1
cdr3_aa: CASSLGAGYNSPLHF

v_call: TRBV28
cdr3_aa: CASSPGTGVFYSNQPQHF

v_call: TRBV9
cdr3_aa: CASSVGMREGSLEQFF

v_call: TRBV30
cdr3_aa: CAWSAGQGNQPQHF

v_call: TRBV5-4
cdr3_aa: CASSSAGGEETQYF

v_call: TRBV18
cdr3_aa: CASSPRTGELFF

v_call: TRBV7-8
cdr3_aa: CASSLLREVDEQYF

v_call: TRBV19
cdr3_aa: CASSRQAILYEQYF

v_call: TRBV9
cdr3_aa: CASSMTGGVGELFF

v_call: TRBV25-1
cdr3_aa: CASRRDSYNEQFF

v_call: TRBV13
cdr3_aa: CASSTEDTVPGLADLGRTDTQYF

v_call: TRBV13
cdr3_aa: CASSFDWQGVTGELFF

v_call: TRBV6-6
cdr3_aa: CASSFGQGAGNQPQHF

v_call: TRBV25-1
cdr3_aa: CATVDGGRTEAFF

v_call: TRBV7-3
cdr3_aa: CASSLVSLNTEAFF

v_call: TRBV25-1
cdr3_aa: CASSELAGTDTYGYTF

v_call: TRBV5-1
cdr3_aa: CASSLGRQGLDTQYF

v_call: TRBV6-6
cdr3_aa: CASSFAGRAGQYF

v_call: TRBV14
cdr3_aa: CASSQDIARNEQFF

v_call: TRBV7-8
cdr3_aa: CASSLVSRGDSYNEQFF

v_call: TRBV15
cdr3_aa: CATSRLAGGSSYEQFF

v_call: TRBV30
cdr3_aa: CAWSVGSDSTRPQHF

v_call: TRBV5-4
cdr3_aa: CASSLGGSLMNTEAFF

v_call: TRBV9
cdr3_aa: CASSVYGGISTDTQYF

v_call: TRBV5-4
cdr3_aa: CASSLERRGEQYF

v_call: TRBV7-9
cdr3_aa: CASSPGTVSNEKLFF

v_call: TRBV6-6
cdr3_aa: CASSNRDTRNGYTF

v_call: TRBV2
cdr3_aa: CASKRTGTGETEAFF

v_call: TRBV30
cdr3_aa: CAWSVRLGGGGGYTF

v_call: TRBV7-2
cdr3_aa: CASSLVGLAGGPLLFF

v_call: TRBV19
cdr3_aa: CASSNRGSNQPQHF

v_call: TRBV9
cdr3_aa: CASSPNSGSSTDTQYF